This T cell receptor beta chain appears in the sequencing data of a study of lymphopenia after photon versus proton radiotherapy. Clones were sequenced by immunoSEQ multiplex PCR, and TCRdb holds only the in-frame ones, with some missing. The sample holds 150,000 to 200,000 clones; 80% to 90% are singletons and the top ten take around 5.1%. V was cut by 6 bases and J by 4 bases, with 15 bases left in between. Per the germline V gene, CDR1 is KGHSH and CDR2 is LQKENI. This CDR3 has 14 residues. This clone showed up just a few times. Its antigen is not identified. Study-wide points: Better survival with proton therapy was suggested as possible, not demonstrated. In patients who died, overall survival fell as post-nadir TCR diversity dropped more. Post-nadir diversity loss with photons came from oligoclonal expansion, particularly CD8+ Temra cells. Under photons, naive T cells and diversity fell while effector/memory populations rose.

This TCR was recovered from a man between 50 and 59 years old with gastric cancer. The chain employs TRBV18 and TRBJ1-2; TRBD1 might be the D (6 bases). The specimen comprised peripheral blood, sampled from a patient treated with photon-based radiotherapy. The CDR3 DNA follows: TGTGCCAGCTCCTCTAACAGGGACCCCTATGGCTACACCTTC. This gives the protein CASSSNRDPYGYTF.